This T cell receptor beta chain originates from a study of blood T cells in healthy people across ages. V was pared by 10 bases and J by 5 bases, with 17 bases between. Germline assignment: CDR1 SGHTA and CDR2 FQGTGA. The CDR3 has 13 residues. With a J-beta primer mix and a sample-barcoded 5' primer, a second PCR ran 7 to 11 cycles. Each CDR3 protein is one row after TCRdb ran MiXCR on the 5' RACE reads. Of 1.5 million or so distinct CDR3 sequences listed, 40% to 45% are singletons. In this sample, this clonotype turned up a few times. The receptor comes from a woman under 30 in good health. Sequencing was carried out using blood. The chain carries TRBV7-3 and TRBJ1-1; D not resolved. CDR3 DNA sequence: TGTGCCACTGGTCGGCGGGCGGATACTGAAGCTTTCTTT. This codes for CATGRRADTEAFF.